At least ten counts were recorded for the clone carrying this T cell receptor (beta chain). What it binds is unknown. TCR beta CDR3 regions were amplified from RNA. Researchers ran a first-round RT-PCR on the TCR CDR3 using the HTBI primer set. Each CDR3 protein is one row after TCRdb ran MiXCR on the multiplex PCR reads. Found here are roughly 240,000 distinct CDR3 sequences, 15% to 20% of them singletons; the top ten hold 28%. These data come from a study of T cells in Graves' hyperthyroidism and ophthalmopathy. Across the whole study: Peripheral blood was obtained at initial diagnosis, preceding any treatment. The study, taken as a whole, reports: Ophthalmopathy was distinguished from stable hyperthyroidism by 13 V-J signatures. Researchers found most expanded thyroid clonotypes above 0.001 in blood as well.

Uncontrolled infection, other autoimmune disease, pregnancy or lactation led to exclusion. Germline CDR1 SNHLY, CDR2 FYNNEI. V was trimmed by 3 bases and J by 6 bases, leaving 14 bases between them. The CDR3 length is 14 residues. Sequenced material: blood. This TCR was sampled from a woman aged 18 to 35 with Graves' ophthalmopathy. This sequence joins TRBV2 and TRBJ1-2, with D perhaps TRBD1 (5 bases). The DNA for the CDR3 is TGTGCCAGCAGTGACAGACAGATAGAGGATGGCTACACCTTC. It yields the protein CASSDRQIEDGYTF.